The 30 T cell receptor beta chains presented below share a single source sample, sequenced in a study of glioma-infiltrating T cells after dendritic cell vaccination. Sample time point: after dendritic cell vaccination, including at tumor progression/relapse. Repertoires were generated with immunoSEQ multiplex PCR, while TCRdb's copy carries only in-frame clones and drops some. The table records more than 55,000 clones, about 83% of them present only once. The material sequenced was blood, taken after dendritic cell vaccination. The receptors come from a human donor with glioblastoma.

The rearrangement uses TRBV23-1 and TRBJ1-2; D is possibly TRBD1 (6 bases). TRBV23-1 is reported as an ORF; its role is uncertain. The CDR3 contains 16 residues. V gave up 0 bases and J gave up 0 bases, with 11 bases separating them. CDR3 bases: TGCGCCAGCAGTCAATCCAGCAGGGGTACTAACTATGGCTACACCTTC. Its translation: CASSQSSRGTNYGYTF.

V and J are TRBV10-2 and TRBJ1-5; the D gene is possibly TRBD1 (6 bases). Trimming left V 3 bases short and J 4 bases short, with 16 bases between. The germline V gene encodes CDR1 WSHSY and CDR2 SAAADI. The CDR3 contains 16 residues. CDR3 sequence reads: CASSESGHGENQPQHF. The CDR3 DNA sequence: TGCGCCAGCAGTGAATCGGGACACGGGGAAAATCAGCCCCAGCATTTT.

This clone is labeled medium-sized (0.01 to 0.1%). This chain uses TRBV7-6 with TRBJ2-7; 7 bases agree with TRBD1. The CDR3 contains 15 residues. Germline CDR1 and CDR2: SGHVS and FNYEAQ. Germline trimming cut 5 bases from V and 3 bases from J; bases unmatched to any gene: 10. DNA for the CDR3: TGTGCCAGCAGCGAGGGACAGTCTACTTACTACGAGCAGTACTTC. It codes for CASSEGQSTYYEQYF.

The J gene is TRBJ2-5, the V gene TRBV9; 14 nucleotides match TRBD2. J gave up 1 base and V 3 bases, and 5 bases lay outside the gene matches. Germline CDR1 is SGDLS and CDR2 is YYNGEE. CDR3 length equals 17 residues. The CDR3 DNA sequence: TGTGCCAGCAGCGCTGGGACTAGCGGGGGACCCCAAGAGACCCAGTACTTC. Translation: CASSAGTSGGPQETQYF.

This clone occurred once. This chain uses TRBV5-1 with TRBJ2-3; TRBD1 is a possible D gene (6 bases). The CDR3 runs 15 residues. The V gene's germline CDR1 is SGHRS and CDR2 YFSETQ. Trimming took 5 bases from V and 6 from J, leaving 19 bases between them. The CDR3 here is CASSWQGTGGDTQYF. The CDR3 DNA follows: TGCGCCAGCAGTTGGCAGGGGACCGGCGGGGATACGCAGTATTTT. The variable domain in full, completed from reference TRBV5-1 and TRBJ2-3, reads KAGVTQTPRYLIKTRGQQVTLSCSPISGHRSVSWYQQTPGQGLQFLFEYFSETQRNKGNFPGRFSGRQFSNSRSEMNVSTLELGDSALYLCASSWQGTGGDTQYFGPGTRLTVL.

The chain uses TRBV30 and TRBJ2-7, with 7 bases lining up with TRBD1. J was trimmed by 0 bases and V by 3 bases; bases with no gene match: 8. Germline V CDR1 and CDR2: GTSNPN, SVGIG (reference sequence). The CDR3 extends over 15 amino acids. The CDR3 DNA follows: TGTGCCTGGAGACCAACACAGGGGCTCTCCTACGAGCAGTACTTC. Protein: CAWRPTQGLSYEQYF.

The V and J genes are TRBV7-3 and TRBJ2-3; TRBD2 aligns across 7 bases. The CDR3 spans 15 residues. The ends lost 1 base at V and 10 bases at J; junction bases unmatched: 11. The germline V gene has CDR1 SGHTA and CDR2 FQGTGA. CDR3 in amino acids: CASSLSGGGLHAQYF. CDR3 DNA: TGTGCCAGCAGCTTAAGCGGGGGAGGTCTGCACGCGCAGTATTTT.

The V and J genes are TRBV11-1 and TRBJ2-5; 8 bases match TRBD1. Per germline, CDR1 SGHAT and CDR2 FQDESV (reference sequence). The CDR3 totals 14 residues. Trimming took 4 bases from V and 4 from J; bases not matched to a gene: 5. As DNA, the CDR3 is TGTGCCAGCAGCTGGACAGGGACTCGAGAGACCCAGTACTTC. It specifies CASSWTGTRETQYF.

The chain recombines TRBV7-6 with TRBJ2-7; maybe TRBD1 (6 bases). This CDR3 has 14 residues. V was cut by 1 base and J by 3 bases, with 10 bases left in between. Germline lookup yields CDR1 SGHVS and CDR2 FNYEAQ. CDR3 protein: CASSLDVRGYEQYF. CDR3 in DNA: TGTGCCAGCAGCTTAGATGTCAGGGGCTACGAGCAGTACTTC. The whole variable domain, filled in from reference TRBV7-6 and TRBJ2-7, reads GAGVSQSPRYKVTKRGQDVALRCDPISGHVSLYWYRQALGQGPEFLTYFNYEAQQDKSGLPNDRFSAERPEGSISTLTIQRTEQRDSAMYRCASSLDVRGYEQYFGPGTRLTVT.

This chain connects TRBV18 to TRBJ2-7; 9 positions match TRBD1. This CDR3 contains 15 residues. Trimming took 2 bases from V and 2 from J; bases not matched to a gene: 4. The V gene's germline CDR1 is KGHSH and CDR2 LQKENI. CDR3 DNA: TGTGCCAGCTCACCATATGGGACAGGGACCTACGAGCAGTACTTC. As protein: CASSPYGTGTYEQYF. Based on the CDR3 plus reference TRBV18 and TRBJ2-7, the full variable domain is NAGVMQNPRHLVRRRGQEARLRCSPMKGHSHVYWYRQLPEEGLKFMVYLQKENIIDESGMPKERFSAEFPKEGPSILRIQQVVRGDSAAYFCASSPYGTGTYEQYFGPGTRLTVT.

The J gene is TRBJ2-7, the V gene TRBV6-1, with a tentative D call TRBD2 (6 bases). From germline, CDR1 is MNHNS and CDR2 SASEGT. This CDR3 has 15 amino acids. V lost 3 bases, J lost 3 bases, and 15 bases lay in between. CDR3 sequence: CASSDQRRDSYEQYF. The CDR3, as DNA: TGTGCCAGCAGTGATCAGCGGAGGGATAGCTACGAGCAGTACTTC.

The chain employs TRBV25-1 and TRBJ2-5; D possibly corresponds to TRBD1 (6 bases). CDR1 is MGHDK and CDR2 is SYGVNS in the germline V gene. This CDR3 contains 15 residues. Trimming removed 3 bases at V and 4 bases at J, with 15 bases between. CDR3 DNA sequence: TGTGCCAGCAGTGACGGAACAGGGTTAAGAGAGACCCAGTACTTC. The encoded protein is CASSDGTGLRETQYF.

The chain recombines TRBV16 with TRBJ1-1; 12 nucleotides agree with TRBD1. Germline V gives CDR1 KGHSY, CDR2 FQNENV. The CDR3 has 16 residues. J gave up 4 bases and V 2 bases, and 5 bases lay outside the gene matches. The CDR3 DNA reads as TGTGCCAGCAGCCAAGGGACAGGGGGCGCGGGCACTGAAGCTTTCTTT. It yields the protein CASSQGTGGAGTEAFF.

This chain uses TRBV30 with TRBJ1-6; 10 positions match TRBD1. After removal of 1 base from V and 8 bases from J, the junction contained 2 bases not matched to a gene. The CDR3 has 14 amino acids. Germline V gene sequence: CDR1 GTSNPN, CDR2 SVGIG (reference sequence). The CDR3: CAWSAGTGDSPLHF. As DNA, the CDR3 is TGTGCCTGGAGTGCCGGGACAGGGGATTCACCCCTCCACTTT.

The chain joins TRBV2 to TRBJ1-1; possible D gene TRBD1, 5 bases. Germline values: CDR1 SNHLY, CDR2 FYNNEI. V was pared by 6 bases and J by 1 base, with 15 bases between. The CDR3 loop spans 15 amino acids. DNA for the CDR3: TGTGCCAGCAGGAAGATTACAGGACCGAACACTGAAGCTTTCTTT. Translating gives CASRKITGPNTEAFF.

The chain joins TRBV4-2 to TRBJ2-3; D is undetermined. Per the germline V gene, CDR1 is LGHNA and CDR2 is YNFKEQ. The CDR3 sequence is 13 residues long. V was cut by 0 bases and J by 8 bases, with 9 bases left in between. This CDR3 is CASSQELRATQYF. The CDR3 DNA reads TGTGCCAGCAGCCAAGAACTTCGCGCTACGCAGTATTTT.

This clone came up a few times. The V gene is TRBV19, the J gene TRBJ1-3; D possibly corresponds to TRBD1 (5 bases). CDR3 length: 16 residues. Trimming took off 7 bases at V and 0 bases at J, with 16 bases between the two ends. Germline lookup yields CDR1 LNHDA and CDR2 SQIVND (reference sequence). The CDR3 region is CASKRQPSSSGNTIYF. CDR3 DNA: TGTGCCAGTAAACGACAGCCCTCGAGCTCTGGAAACACCATATATTTT. The variable domain in full, with the rest retrieved from reference TRBV19 and TRBJ1-3, is DGGITQSPKYLFRKEGQNVTLSCEQNLNHDAMYWYRQDPGQGLRLIYYSQIVNDFQKGDIAEGYSVSREKKESFPLTVTSAQKNPTAFYLCASKRQPSSSGNTIYFGEGSWLTVV.

The rearrangement joins TRBV2 to TRBJ2-1; D may be TRBD2 (6 bases). Germline V gene sequence: CDR1 SNHLY, CDR2 FYNNEI. This CDR3 has 16 amino acids. V lost 3 bases and J lost 4, with 16 bases in between. CDR3 nucleotides: TGTGCCAGCAGTGATACTGGGAGGCTGGGGTACAATGAGCAGTTCTTC. Translating it yields CASSDTGRLGYNEQFF.

As regards this clone: At one of its ends the junction is not consistent with the germline gene, which may arise from a read error. This chain connects TRBV4-3 to TRBJ2-7; a possible D gene is TRBD2 (5 bases). In germline, CDR1 is LGHNA, CDR2 YSLEER. The CDR3 is 16 residues long. The CDR3 DNA reads as TGCGCCAGCAGCAAAGACCGAAGCGGCCGTTCTTACGAGCAGTACTTC. Protein: CASSKDRSGRSYEQYF.

This chain links TRBV10-2 with TRBJ1-5, with 8 positions matching TRBD1. CDR1 is WSHSY, CDR2 SAAADI, per germline. J lost 3 bases, V lost 2 bases, and 9 bases had no gene match. The length of the CDR3 is 17 residues. CDR3 sequence reads: CASSELGTGSFNQPQHF. CDR3 DNA: TGCGCCAGCAGTGAGCTGGGGACAGGTTCTTTCAATCAGCCCCAGCATTTT.

The gene calls are TRBV4-3 and TRBJ2-7; D call uncertain. CDR3 size: 15 residues. V lost 1 base, J lost 0 bases, and 10 bases lay in between. Germline lookup yields CDR1 LGHNA and CDR2 YSLEER. This CDR3 reads CASSQAERASYEQYF. The CDR3 region has the DNA TGCGCCAGCAGCCAAGCGGAGAGAGCCTCCTACGAGCAGTACTTC.

The chain links TRBV7-2 to TRBJ1-6, with unresolved D. In germline, CDR1 is SGHTA, CDR2 FQGNSA. V lost 5 bases, J lost 8 bases, and 13 bases lay in between. There are 14 residues in the CDR3. CDR3 sequence (DNA): TGTGCCAGCAGCCTACGGCCCGGGGATTCACCCCTCCACTTT. As protein: CASSLRPGDSPLHF.

The chain couples TRBV5-1 to TRBJ2-7; 10 bases are a match to TRBD1. Per germline, CDR1 SGHRS and CDR2 YFSETQ. Germline trimming cut 4 bases from V and 2 bases from J; bases unmatched to any gene: 6. The CDR3 is 15 amino acids. The CDR3 reads CASSDQGQGAYEQYF. The CDR3 bases are TGCGCCAGCAGCGACCAAGGACAGGGGGCCTACGAGCAGTACTTC.

The chain employs TRBV9 and TRBJ2-5, with TRBD2 matching over 16 bases. Germline CDR1 and CDR2: SGDLS and YYNGEE. V was clipped by 3 bases and J by 5 bases; unmatched bases: 7. This CDR3 has 17 amino acids. CDR3 DNA: TGTGCCAGCAGCGCCCCGGGACTAGCGGGGGGGCGGGAGACCCAGTACTTC. It encodes CASSAPGLAGGRETQYF. Full variable domain (remainder filled in from reference TRBV9 and TRBJ2-5): DSGVTQTPKHLITATGQRVTLRCSPRSGDLSVYWYQQSLDQGLQFLIQYYNGEERAKGNILERFSAQQFPDLHSELNLSSLELGDSALYFCASSAPGLAGGRETQYFGPGTRLLVL.

This clone appeared a single time. This sequence joins TRBV5-6 and TRBJ2-7; 7 nucleotides align to TRBD1. The CDR3 totals 16 residues. The germline V gene encodes CDR1 SGHDT and CDR2 YYEEEE. J was trimmed by 5 bases and V by 4 bases; bases with no gene match: 15. The CDR3: CASSTPGQVRSDEQYF. DNA of the CDR3: TGTGCCAGCAGCACCCCCGGACAGGTAAGATCAGACGAGCAGTACTTC.

The chain links TRBV29-1 to TRBJ2-7; TRBD1 might be the D (6 bases). Germline V gene data show CDR1 as SQVTM and CDR2 as ANQGSEA. CDR3 length: 12 residues. V lost 4 bases and J lost 3, with 10 bases in between. This chain's CDR3 is CSVGDTNYEQYF. The DNA for the CDR3 is TGCAGCGTTGGGGACACCAACTACGAGCAGTACTTC.

This clone was observed a single time. The same CDR3 also results from other DNA sequences found in this sample. The genes are TRBV28 and TRBJ1-1; D remains ambiguous. Between the trimmed V and J ends, which lost 4 bases and 4 bases, there was a span of 13 bases. Germline lookup yields CDR1 MDHEN and CDR2 SYDVKM. The CDR3 has 14 residues. Here the CDR3 DNA reads TGTGCCAGCAGTTCCTTGGGAGAGGGCACTGAAGCTTTCTTT. Encoded protein: CASSSLGEGTEAFF. Supplemented by reference TRBV28 and TRBJ1-1, the full variable domain reads DVKVTQSSRYLVKRTGEKVFLECVQDMDHENMFWYRQDPGLGLRLIYFSYDVKMKEKGDIPEGYSVSREKKERFSLILESASTNQTSMYLCASSSLGEGTEAFFGQGTRLTVV.

The chain is built from TRBV18 and TRBJ1-5; the match to TRBD1 covers 7 bases. The CDR3 is made up of 15 amino acids. CDR1 and CDR2 (germline): KGHSH, LQKENI. V was pared by 5 bases and J by 4 bases, with 8 bases of the junction left unmatched. The CDR3 region has the DNA TGTGCCAGCTCAGAATTACAGGGGAGAAATCAGCCCCAGCATTTT. Its translation is CASSELQGRNQPQHF.

The V gene is TRBV5-1, the J gene TRBJ1-1; unclear D gene. The V gene's germline CDR1 is SGHRS and CDR2 YFSETQ. This CDR3 spans 15 amino acids. Deletions cut 3 bases from V and 4 bases from J, with 16 bases between. The CDR3 nucleotides are TGCGCCAGCAGCTCCCAGGCGGGTGGGAGCACTGAAGCTTTCTTT. This sequence encodes CASSSQAGGSTEAFF.

Worth noting for this clone: At one end, the junction sequence differs from germline, possibly due to a read error. The chain carries TRBV27 and TRBJ2-5; 9 nucleotides align to TRBD2. Germline CDR1 is MNHEY and CDR2 is SMNVEV (reference sequence). The CDR3 length is 15 residues. The CDR3 nucleotides are TGTGCCAGCAGTTTCGAGGCGGGGGGGCAAGGGACCCAGTACTTC. Protein product: CASSFEAGGQGTQYF.